A single sample is the source of the 7 T cell receptor beta chains below, sequenced in a study of T cell responses to AZD1222 COVID-19 vaccine. Method: immunoSEQ multiplex PCR; TCRdb's copy keeps in-frame clones and lacks some. The sample has around 270,000 clones; 90% to 95% are singletons. The sequencing here drew on peripheral blood, taken 28 days after the second AZD1222 dose. These receptors were obtained from an adult who received the AZD1222 COVID-19 vaccine.

The V call is TRBV24-1, the J call TRBJ1-5; TRBD1 aligns across 7 bases. V gave up 9 bases and J gave up 4 bases; unmatched junction bases: 5. The CDR3 contains 13 residues. CDR1 and CDR2 (germline): KGHDR, SFDVKD. CDR3 DNA: TGTGCCACCGCGGGGGACAGTAATCAGCCCCAGCATTTT. This codes for CATAGDSNQPQHF.

This rearrangement joins TRBV7-9 to TRBJ2-7; 8 nucleotides match TRBD1. Per the germline V gene, CDR1 is SEHNR and CDR2 is FQNEAQ (reference sequence). V lost 5 bases, J lost 2 bases, and 8 bases stayed unmatched. This CDR3 spans 15 amino acids. CDR3 coding DNA: TGTGCCAGCAGCCTTCGCAACAGGGGGGCCTACGAGCAGTACTTC. This codes for CASSLRNRGAYEQYF.

This clone was counted a single time. V usage is TRBV5-6 and J usage is TRBJ1-1; D possibly corresponds to TRBD1 (5 bases). The CDR3 has 14 residues. Trimming shortened V by 1 base and J by 0 bases, and 7 bases separated the two germline ends. Per the germline V gene, CDR1 is SGHDT and CDR2 is YYEEEE. Here the CDR3 DNA reads TGTGCCAGCAGCTTGCAGGGAGTGAACACTGAAGCTTTCTTT. This encodes CASSLQGVNTEAFF.

The chain uses TRBV3-1 (or the pseudogene TRBV3-2) and TRBJ1-1, with TRBD1 matching 10 bases. In germline, CDR1 is LGHDT, CDR2 YNNKEL (reference sequence). J was trimmed by 3 bases and V by 1 base; bases with no gene match: 2. CDR3 length: 15 residues. The DNA of the CDR3 is TGTGCCAGCAGCCAAGCGGGACAGGGGTACACTGAAGCTTTCTTT. This translates into CASSQAGQGYTEAFF.

The J gene is TRBJ2-1, the V gene TRBV19, with 8 bases fitting TRBD2. The length of the CDR3 is 18 residues. V trimming: 3 bases; J trimming: 5 bases; junction bases outside the gene matches: 15. From germline, CDR1 is LNHDA and CDR2 SQIVND (reference sequence). Here the CDR3 reads CASSIPSGWGLGDNEQFF. The CDR3 coding sequence is TGTGCCAGTAGTATTCCTAGCGGGTGGGGGCTGGGGGACAATGAGCAGTTCTTC.

The table lists this clone with a count of one. V gene TRBV24-1 combines with J gene TRBJ2-5; no clear D gene. CDR1 is KGHDR and CDR2 is SFDVKD in the germline V gene. V was trimmed by 4 bases and J by 1 base, leaving 9 bases between them. CDR3 size: 14 residues. The CDR3 sequence is CATSDGSSQETQYF. The CDR3 coding sequence is TGTGCCACCAGTGACGGCAGCAGCCAAGAGACCCAGTACTTC.

The V gene is TRBV19, the J gene TRBJ2-2; D call uncertain. This CDR3 has 14 residues. The germline V and J ends were trimmed by 3 bases and 1 base, with 6 bases remaining between them. Germline V gene sequence: CDR1 LNHDA, CDR2 SQIVND (reference sequence). CDR3 bases: TGTGCCAGTAGTATTCGACAGAACACCGGGGAGCTGTTTTTT. Protein product: CASSIRQNTGELFF.